The clone carrying this T cell receptor beta chain occurred once. Sequenced by immunoSEQ multiplex PCR; TCRdb stores in-frame clones only, minus some. The table shows more than 85,000 clones, with 90% to 95% occurring only once. This sample is drawn from a study of T cell changes during pregnancy in multiple sclerosis. V dropped 2 bases and J dropped 5; count of bases not matched to a gene: 12. The CDR3 has 16 amino acids. Germline V gene lookup returns CDR1 MNHEY and CDR2 SMNVEV (reference sequence). J is TRBJ2-7 and V is TRBV27, with 7 bases identical to TRBD1. The clonotype originates from a female donor in good health, enrolled as a control in a pregnancy study. Source: peripheral blood, taken after pregnancy. The CDR3 nucleotides read TGTGCCAGCAGTTTAAAGGGGGCAGGGGGAATCGACGAGCAGTACTTC. As protein: CASSLKGAGGIDEQYF.